The next 16 T cell receptor beta chains were all read from a single sample in a study of early T cells in non-severe SARS-CoV-2 infection. One entry per CDR3 protein, called by TCRdb with MiXCR from the 5' RACE reads. The sample holds tens of thousands of distinct CDR3 sequences, 10% seen once. Sequenced sample: whole blood. These receptors all stem from an adult who was a healthcare worker with PCR-confirmed SARS-CoV-2 infection or an uninfected control (not recorded which).

The chain carries TRBV5-4 and TRBJ1-1; 7 bases are shared with TRBD1. J was trimmed by 3 bases and V by 4 bases; bases with no gene match: 6. This CDR3 is built from 14 residues. From germline, CDR1 is SGHNT and CDR2 YYREEE (reference sequence). The DNA for the CDR3 is TGTGCCAGCAGCCGGATAACAGGGGACACTGAAGCTTTCTTT. It yields the protein CASSRITGDTEAFF. Looking up the rest from reference TRBV5-4 and TRBJ1-1 gives the full variable domain: ETGVTQSPTHLIKTRGQQVTLRCSSQSGHNTVSWYQQALGQGPQFIFQYYREEENGRGNFPPRFSGLQFPNYSSELNVNALELDDSALYLCASSRITGDTEAFFGQGTRLTVV.

This clonotype was observed at least ten times. The rearrangement links TRBV5-5 to TRBJ1-4, with a weak D call TRBD1 (6 bases). This CDR3 spans 14 amino acids. CDR1 is SGHKS and CDR2 is YYEKEE in the germline V gene (reference sequence). V shed 4 bases and J shed 11 bases, with 18 bases lying between them. The CDR3: CASSRTGISDKLFF. The DNA for the CDR3 is TGTGCCAGCAGCCGAACAGGGATCTCCGATAAACTGTTTTTT.

This clonotype was counted only a few times. CDR3 coding DNA: TGCAGTGCTAGAGCGGTGGCGGGCGCAAGCACAGATACGCAGTATTTT. Protein sequence: CSARAVAGASTDTQYF. This sequence joins TRBV20-1 and TRBJ2-3, with a tentative D call TRBD2 (5 bases). The CDR3 sequence is 16 residues long. The V end was cut by 1 base, the J end by 0 bases, with 14 bases between. The germline V gene has CDR1 DFQATT and CDR2 SNEGSKA (reference sequence).

This clonotype was counted ten times or more. This chain joins TRBV12-3 or TRBV12-4 and TRBJ1-5, with TRBD1 matching 9 bases. With 6 bases clipped from V and 1 base from J, the junction kept 10 bases outside the gene matches. The length of the CDR3 is 17 residues. CDR3 sequence reads: CASRAGTGIGSNQPQHF. The CDR3 region has the DNA TGTGCCAGCAGGGCCGGGACAGGGATCGGAAGCAATCAGCCCCAGCATTTT.

This clonotype was picked up a small number of times. The chain recombines TRBV7-3 with TRBJ2-1; TRBD1 matches 10 bases. With 1 base clipped from V and 5 bases from J, the junction kept 5 bases outside the gene matches. The CDR3 runs to 16 residues. CDR1 and CDR2 from the germline V gene are SGHTA and FQGTGA. The CDR3: CASSLKGQGINNEQFF. The CDR3 DNA follows: TGTGCCAGCAGCTTAAAGGGACAGGGGATAAACAATGAGCAGTTCTTC.

In its sample, this clonotype was seen many times. The chain employs TRBV19 and TRBJ1-5, with 7 bases matching TRBD1. The germline gives CDR1 LNHDA, CDR2 SQIVND (reference sequence). Germline trimming cut 3 bases from V and 4 bases from J; bases unmatched to any gene: 6. The CDR3 covers 15 residues. Here the CDR3 DNA reads TGTGCCAGTAGTATTTGGGGACAGCTTAATCAGCCCCAGCATTTT. This gives the protein CASSIWGQLNQPQHF.

This clonotype was found many times. The rearrangement uses TRBV28 and TRBJ2-1; possibly TRBD1 or TRBD2 for D (5 bases each). The CDR3 spans 14 residues. The V end lost 7 bases, the J end lost 1 base, and 11 bases lay between the germline ends. Germline V CDR1 and CDR2: MDHEN, SYDVKM. CDR3 nucleotides: TGTGCCAGCACTTTGGGGGTTTCCTACAATGAGCAGTTCTTC. Amino acids: CASTLGVSYNEQFF.

V is TRBV27 and J is TRBJ1-5; 7 nucleotides agree with TRBD1. With 5 bases clipped from V and 0 bases from J, the junction kept 10 bases outside the gene matches. The CDR3 spans 17 residues. CDR1 and CDR2 (germline): MNHEY, SMNVEV (reference sequence). The CDR3 sequence is CASSTLRDRYSNQPQHF. CDR3 nucleotides: TGTGCCAGCAGTACGCTCCGGGACAGATATAGCAATCAGCCCCAGCATTTT.

This clonotype was recorded at least ten times. The chain uses TRBV5-6 and TRBJ2-3, with D possibly TRBD1 on 6 matching bases. CDR3 size: 16 residues. V lost 0 bases and J 3 bases, leaving 14 bases between the germline ends. Per germline, CDR1 SGHDT and CDR2 YYEEEE. CDR3 bases: TGTGCCAGCAGCTTGGCTCAGGGGTTGGGTACAGATACGCAGTATTTT. This sequence encodes CASSLAQGLGTDTQYF.

This clonotype was observed a few times. The genes are TRBV18 and TRBJ2-5; TRBD2 agrees at 14 bases. V shed 1 base, J shed 3 bases, and the junction held 1 base outside the gene matches. Germline V lookup: CDR1 KGHSH, CDR2 LQKENI. This CDR3 is 16 amino acids long. This CDR3 reads CASSPRLAGGEETQYF. The CDR3 region has the DNA TGTGCCAGCTCACCACGACTAGCGGGGGGGGAAGAGACCCAGTACTTC.

V is TRBV18 and J is TRBJ2-1, with 11 nucleotides matching TRBD2. V was clipped by 0 bases and J by 2 bases; unmatched bases: 0. This CDR3 is 16 amino acids long. Germline V gives CDR1 KGHSH, CDR2 LQKENI. The CDR3 DNA sequence: TGTGCCAGCTCACCACCTAGCGGGAGGGCCTACAATGAGCAGTTCTTC. Its protein product is CASSPPSGRAYNEQFF. The complete variable domain, with remaining parts taken from reference TRBV18 and TRBJ2-1, reads NAGVMQNPRHLVRRRGQEARLRCSPMKGHSHVYWYRQLPEEGLKFMVYLQKENIIDESGMPKERFSAEFPKEGPSILRIQQVVRGDSAAYFCASSPPSGRAYNEQFFGPGTRLTVL.

This clonotype has a count of ten or more. CDR3 region: CAKVVHRSAVGDTGELFF. DNA for the CDR3: TGTGCTAAGGTAGTTCACCGCTCGGCAGTTGGGGACACCGGGGAGCTGTTTTTT. The V and J genes are TRBV7-7 and TRBJ2-2; no clear D gene. This CDR3 is built from 18 residues. The germline V gene encodes CDR1 SSHAT and CDR2 FNYEAQ (reference sequence). Together with reference TRBV7-7 and TRBJ2-2, the CDR3 gives the full variable domain: GAGVSQSPRYKVTKRGQDVTLRCDPISSHATLYWYQQALGQGPEFLTYFNYEAQPDKSGLPSDRFSAERPEGSISTLTIQRTEQRDSAMYRCAKVVHRSAVGDTGELFFGEGSRLTVL.

This clonotype turned up a few times. The chain recombines TRBV6-2 or TRBV6-3 with TRBJ2-7; D not certain. Germline V gene sequence: CDR1 MNHEY, CDR2 SVGEGT. CDR3 length: 13 amino acids. The V end was cut by 6 bases, the J end by 1 base, with 10 bases between. CDR3 amino acids: CASSLGWSYEQYF. The CDR3 region has the DNA TGTGCCAGCAGCCTCGGGTGGTCCTACGAGCAGTACTTC.

This clonotype was observed a handful of times. The chain is built from TRBV12-3 or TRBV12-4 and TRBJ2-3; tentatively, D is TRBD2 (6 bases). V was clipped by 3 bases and J by 2 bases, with 9 bases between them. The CDR3 runs 14 residues. CDR3 coding DNA: TGTGCCAGCAGTTTGGAGGGGTTCACAGATACGCAGTATTTT. The encoded protein is CASSLEGFTDTQYF.

The CDR3 sequence is CASSEALLNTEAFF. In nucleotides, the CDR3 is TGTGCCAGCAGTGAAGCGCTTCTAAACACTGAAGCTTTCTTT. The chain joins TRBV2 to TRBJ1-1, with D uncertain. The germline V gene has CDR1 SNHLY and CDR2 FYNNEI. Trimming took 0 bases from V and 2 from J, leaving 7 bases between them. The CDR3 has 14 residues.

This clonotype was observed a few times. The chain is built from TRBV7-8 and TRBJ1-1; D is unresolved. The CDR3 totals 16 residues. Per germline, CDR1 SGHVS and CDR2 FQNEAQ. V lost 2 bases to trimming and J lost 1 base, with 14 bases between them. CDR3 region: CASSLRLRGGNTEAFF. In DNA, the CDR3 is TGTGCCAGCAGCTTAAGATTGAGAGGAGGGAACACTGAAGCTTTCTTT.